What follows are 26 T cell receptor beta chains derived from one specimen sequenced in a study of spatial heterogeneity in lung cancer (dated by TCRdb to between 2018 and 2021). Library creation used 5' RACE. Instrument used: NextSeq 500. The raw public data were reprocessed by TCRdb itself: fastp quality trimming at Q25, MiXCR clonotype calling, in-frame beta chains only. Entries are consolidated by CDR3 protein sequence, retaining the most common genes and DNA. The table for this sample lists some 120,000 distinct CDR3 sequences; about 12% of them were counted only once. Roughly 17% of the sample goes to the ten largest clones. The time point tag for this specimen amounts to: blood at routine non-recurrence follow-up after resection. For TCR sequencing, whole RNA was extracted from tumor and nontumor lung tissue, or from cryopreserved PBMC samples, and no cell sorting was done. Sequenced material: PBMCs, taken at follow-up. These receptors were taken from a male donor with early-stage non-small cell lung cancer.

CDR3 region: CATSDSGTTDTQYF. The CDR3 DNA reads as TGTGCCACCAGTGATTCCGGGACCACAGATACGCAGTATTTT. The V and J genes are TRBV24-1 and TRBJ2-3; perhaps D is TRBD1 or TRBD2 (5 bases each). The CDR3 is 14 amino acids. CDR1 and CDR2 from the germline V gene are KGHDR and SFDVKD. V lost 2 bases and J lost 2, with 7 bases in between.

This clonotype appeared a few times. One junction end disagrees with the germline gene, perhaps due to a read error. The chain joins TRBV7-7 to TRBJ2-2; D is uncertain. This CDR3 has 13 amino acids. The V gene's germline CDR1 is SSHAT and CDR2 FNYEAQ (reference sequence). CDR3 nucleotides: TGTGCTAGCAGCTTGGATCACACCGGGGAGCTGTTTTTT. This sequence encodes CASSLDHTGELFF.

This rearrangement joins TRBV28 to TRBJ2-5, with 11 bases fitting TRBD2. Per germline, CDR1 MDHEN and CDR2 SYDVKM. This CDR3 comprises 14 residues. V lost 5 bases and J lost 4; bases outside the gene matches: 3. CDR3 sequence: CASSRLAGPETQYF. Written as DNA, the CDR3 is TGTGCCAGCAGTAGACTAGCGGGGCCAGAGACCCAGTACTTC. The variable domain in full, completed from reference TRBV28 and TRBJ2-5, reads DVKVTQSSRYLVKRTGEKVFLECVQDMDHENMFWYRQDPGLGLRLIYFSYDVKMKEKGDIPEGYSVSREKKERFSLILESASTNQTSMYLCASSRLAGPETQYFGPGTRLLVL.

The chain is built from TRBV6-1 and TRBJ1-5; no definite D call. Trimming cost V 1 base and J 3 bases, with 10 bases left between them. This CDR3 comprises 15 residues. Germline-derived CDR1 and CDR2 are MNHNS and SASEGT. Written as DNA, the CDR3 is TGTGCCAGCAGTGAAGTAAGACAATTCAATCAGCCCCAGCATTTT. It codes for CASSEVRQFNQPQHF.

This clonotype was recorded at least ten times. The chain employs TRBV29-1 and TRBJ2-7; 8 positions agree with TRBD1. The CDR3 totals 13 residues. V lost 4 bases and J lost 0; bases outside the gene matches: 2. Germline V gene lookup returns CDR1 SQVTM and CDR2 ANQGSEA. The CDR3, as DNA: TGCAGCGTTGGGACAGGGAACTCCTACGAGCAGTACTTC. This codes for CSVGTGNSYEQYF.

This clonotype was counted between two and nine times. The chain combines TRBV28 with TRBJ1-3; D unresolved. The germline CDR1 and CDR2 sequences are MDHEN and SYDVKM. V shed 4 bases and J shed 2 bases, with 15 bases lying between them. This CDR3 contains 16 residues. The CDR3 protein is CASSSPSGRAGNTIYF. The CDR3 region has the DNA TGTGCCAGCAGTTCCCCCAGTGGGCGGGCTGGAAACACCATATATTTT.

This clonotype was recorded at least ten times. The chain employs TRBV2 and TRBJ1-2, with TRBD1 matching 9 bases. The CDR3 has 14 residues. After removal of 1 base from V and 6 bases from J, the junction contained 3 bases not matched to a gene. Germline V gives CDR1 SNHLY, CDR2 FYNNEI. CDR3 sequence: CASSEGQGVDGYTF. In DNA, the CDR3 is TGTGCCAGCAGTGAAGGACAGGGGGTCGATGGCTACACCTTC.

This clonotype was seen repeatedly, ten times or more. The chain links TRBV18 to TRBJ1-5; the D gene is possibly TRBD1 (5 bases). CDR1 KGHSH and CDR2 LQKENI come from the germline V gene. The CDR3 has 13 amino acids. The germline V and J ends were trimmed by 4 bases and 3 bases, with 7 bases remaining between them. The CDR3: CASSQGSNQPQHF. The CDR3 nucleotides are TGTGCCAGCTCACAGGGGTCCAATCAGCCCCAGCATTTT.

This clonotype occurred a few times. The J gene is TRBJ2-7, the V gene TRBV5-1, with 11 positions matching TRBD2. J gave up 7 bases and V 4 bases, and 4 bases lay outside the gene matches. Germline V gene data show CDR1 as SGHRS and CDR2 as YFSETQ. The CDR3 covers 13 residues. Here the CDR3 DNA reads TGCGCCAGCAGCCCGCGGACTAGCGGGGAGCAGTACTTC. Protein sequence: CASSPRTSGEQYF.

The sample holds a few counts of this clonotype. This chain uses TRBV7-9 with TRBJ2-4; 7 nucleotides match TRBD1. This CDR3 comprises 14 residues. From germline, CDR1 is SEHNR and CDR2 FQNEAQ (reference sequence). Trimming removed 5 bases from V and 5 bases from J; junction bases left unmatched: 6. The CDR3 loop is CASSPPGQQNIQYF. In DNA form, the CDR3 reads TGTGCCAGCAGCCCACCGGGACAGCAAAACATTCAGTACTTC.

The sample holds many counts of this clonotype. This rearrangement joins TRBV11-2 to TRBJ1-1; possible D gene TRBD1, 5 bases. V was pared by 5 bases and J by 1 base, with 14 bases between. The CDR3 totals 15 residues. Germline-derived CDR1 and CDR2 are SGHAT and FQNNGV. CDR3 loop: CASSPLWGRNTEAFF. The CDR3 region has the DNA TGTGCCAGCAGCCCTCTCTGGGGCAGGAACACTGAAGCTTTCTTT.

J is TRBJ2-5 and V is TRBV3-1; 11 bases agree with TRBD2. Germline V gene lookup returns CDR1 LGHDT and CDR2 YNNKEL (reference sequence). Losses at the gene ends were 3 bases for V and 0 bases for J; bases not matched to a gene: 3. This CDR3 has 16 amino acids. In DNA, the CDR3 is TGTGCCAGCAGCCATTGGGGACTAGCGGACCAAGAGACCCAGTACTTC. Amino acid sequence: CASSHWGLADQETQYF.

This clonotype was counted ten times or more. The chain is built from TRBV20-1 and TRBJ1-1; D unresolved. The CDR3 has 11 amino acids. Germline V gene sequence: CDR1 DFQATT, CDR2 SNEGSKA (reference sequence). V shed 6 bases and J shed 1 base, with 6 bases lying between them. The CDR3 sequence is CSASGNTEAFF. The DNA of the CDR3 is TGCAGTGCGTCTGGGAACACTGAAGCTTTCTTT.

The sample holds a few counts of this clonotype. The CDR3 loop is CASSEPGTGLAKNIQYF. In nucleotides, the CDR3 is TGTGCCAGCAGTGAGCCCGGGACAGGGCTAGCCAAAAACATTCAGTACTTC. The gene calls are TRBV25-1 and TRBJ2-4; TRBD1 aligns across 9 bases. This CDR3 is built from 17 residues. Germline V gene sequence: CDR1 MGHDK, CDR2 SYGVNS. The junction had 6 bases not matched to a gene; V was cut back by 3 bases and J by 0 bases.

This clonotype was counted ten times or more. As DNA, the CDR3 is TGTGCCAGCAGTTACCGGGACAGGGGATCCTACGAGCAGTACTTC. Translating it yields CASSYRDRGSYEQYF. The rearrangement links TRBV6-5 to TRBJ2-7, with 10 positions matching TRBD1. Germline assignment: CDR1 MNHEY and CDR2 SVGAGI. This CDR3 is built from 15 residues. With V trimmed by 2 bases and J by 1 base, 2 bases remained unmatched.

There are a few counts of this clonotype. The DNA for the CDR3 is TGTGCCAGCAGCTCATCAGGAGGGCACTATGGCTACACCTTC. Translated: CASSSSGGHYGYTF. J is TRBJ1-2 and V is TRBV7-2; D gene ambiguous. The germline V and J ends were trimmed by 4 bases and 3 bases, with 12 bases remaining between them. CDR3 length: 14 residues. CDR1 and CDR2 from the germline V gene are SGHTA and FQGNSA.

This clonotype occurred many times. The rearrangement uses TRBV24-1 and TRBJ2-1, with 8 bases aligning to TRBD2. Germline trimming cut 4 bases from V and 2 bases from J; bases unmatched to any gene: 3. Germline V lookup: CDR1 KGHDR, CDR2 SFDVKD. CDR3 length equals 15 residues. As DNA, the CDR3 is TGTGCCACCAGTGACGACGGGGGGGCCTACAATGAGCAGTTCTTC. Protein: CATSDDGGAYNEQFF.

This chain links TRBV29-1 with TRBJ1-1; possibly TRBD1 for D (5 bases). V was pared by 3 bases and J by 5 bases, with 13 bases between. The CDR3 contains 13 residues. Germline V gene lookup returns CDR1 SQVTM and CDR2 ANQGSEA. The DNA for the CDR3 is TGCAGCGTTGACGGGGGAAAACAAACTGAAGCTTTCTTT. Protein: CSVDGGKQTEAFF.

This clonotype showed up just a few times. The genes are TRBV7-3 and TRBJ2-1; 10 positions match TRBD2. With V trimmed by 5 bases and J by 5 bases, 6 bases remained unmatched. This CDR3 is 15 amino acids long. The V gene's germline CDR1 is SGHTA and CDR2 FQGTGA. CDR3 nucleotide sequence: TGTGCCAGCAGCCGATCACTAGCGGGGCACAATGAGCAGTTCTTC. As protein: CASSRSLAGHNEQFF. Full variable domain (rest looked up from reference TRBV7-3 and TRBJ2-1): GAGVSQTPSNKVTEKGKYVELRCDPISGHTALYWYRQSLGQGPEFLIYFQGTGAADDSGLPNDRFFAVRPEGSVSTLKIQRTERGDSAVYLCASSRSLAGHNEQFFGPGTRLTVL.

This clonotype has at least ten counts. V usage is TRBV29-1 and J usage is TRBJ1-2; 7 bases map to TRBD1. This CDR3 is 15 amino acids long. The junction had 11 bases not matched to a gene; V was cut back by 3 bases and J by 4 bases. Germline V gives CDR1 SQVTM, CDR2 ANQGSEA. CDR3 sequence reads: CSVDVDRTGGYGYTF. The CDR3 DNA sequence: TGCAGCGTTGATGTGGACAGGACGGGGGGCTATGGCTACACCTTC.

The gene calls are TRBV12-5 and TRBJ2-5; unclear D gene. Trimming cost V 5 bases and J 0 bases, with 22 bases left between them. CDR1 LGHNT and CDR2 FRNRAP come from the germline V gene. This CDR3 region has 18 residues. Here the CDR3 reads CASGRPPGEAGDQETQYF. The CDR3 DNA reads as TGTGCTAGTGGTCGACCTCCCGGTGAAGCTGGGGACCAAGAGACCCAGTACTTC.

Ten or more counts support this clonotype. The chain links TRBV29-1 to TRBJ2-5; possible D gene TRBD2, 6 bases. Germline-derived CDR1 and CDR2 are SQVTM and ANQGSEA. Trimming removed 2 bases at V and 5 bases at J, with 18 bases between. This CDR3 contains 15 residues. The DNA of the CDR3 is TGCAGCGTTGAACTTGGAGGGGCCTCCCGGGAGACCCAGTACTTC. Translating gives CSVELGGASRETQYF.

This clonotype turned up a few times. The chain has TRBV18 and TRBJ2-7; a weak D match, TRBD1 (6 bases). Germline CDR1 is KGHSH and CDR2 is LQKENI. V lost 0 bases and J lost 3, with 12 bases in between. The CDR3 is 15 residues long. The CDR3 here is CASSPPQGRSYEQYF. The CDR3 bases are TGTGCCAGCTCACCACCACAGGGCCGGAGCTACGAGCAGTACTTC.

This clonotype was counted only a few times. V gene TRBV6-6 combines with J gene TRBJ2-7; D possibly corresponds to TRBD1 (5 bases). The V end lost 4 bases, the J end lost 4 bases, and 11 bases lay between the germline ends. The V gene's germline CDR1 is MNHNY and CDR2 SVGAGI (reference sequence). The CDR3 loop spans 13 amino acids. Here the CDR3 reads CASSSGNIYEQYF. The DNA of the CDR3 is TGTGCCAGCAGTTCAGGGAATATATACGAGCAGTACTTC.

This clonotype was observed at least ten times. CDR3 loop: CASSVGGSGGFITDTQYF. As DNA, the CDR3 is TGTGCCAGCAGCGTAGGAGGTAGCGGGGGCTTTATCACAGATACGCAGTATTTT. V is TRBV9 and J is TRBJ2-3, with 9 nucleotides matching TRBD2. Losses at the gene ends were 0 bases for V and 2 bases for J; bases not matched to a gene: 10. Germline loops: CDR1 SGDLS, CDR2 YYNGEE. This CDR3 has 18 amino acids.

This clonotype was seen a handful of times. The chain employs TRBV28 and TRBJ1-4; 7 bases are shared with TRBD1. The CDR3 consists of 16 residues. The ends lost 7 bases at V and 2 bases at J; junction bases unmatched: 10. Germline lookup yields CDR1 MDHEN and CDR2 SYDVKM. The CDR3 spells CASKFSGTATNEKLFF. The CDR3 coding sequence is TGTGCCAGCAAGTTTTCGGGGACAGCCACTAATGAAAAACTGTTTTTT.